This TCR beta chain came from a study of T cell responses to AZD1222 COVID-19 vaccine. Clones were read by immunoSEQ multiplex PCR, and TCRdb kept only the in-frame ones, dropping some. The sample holds approximately 150,000 clones, roughly 90% seen once. Germline V lookup: CDR1 MNHEY, CDR2 SVGAGI. CDR3 length equals 14 residues. J lost 9 bases, V lost 5 bases, and 7 bases had no gene match. This TCR derives from an adult in good health. The V and J genes are TRBV6-5 and TRBJ1-4; 9 nucleotides line up with TRBD1. The material sequenced was peripheral blood, taken on day 0 of AZD1222 vaccination. The CDR3 DNA follows: TGTGCCAGCAGTCGGACAGGGGAGGGGAAAAAACTGTTTTTT. Translated, it gives CASSRTGEGKKLFF.